This TCR beta chain was sequenced in a study of beta chain features in type 1 diabetes. Germline V lookup: CDR1 SGHAT, CDR2 FQNNGV. The V end lost 5 bases, the J end lost 0 bases, and 9 bases lay between the germline ends. The CDR3 is 14 amino acids. Expressed TCRB transcripts were sequenced after all isolated RNA was converted to cDNA. Roughly 3.5 million reads per sample on average were obtained from naive, central memory and regulatory T cell samples. Measured with immunoSEQ multiplex PCR; TCRdb has only the in-frame clones, and not every one. This sample has about 930,000 clones, with 15% to 20% found just once.

The sequence was obtained from a woman aged 18-29 years in good health. This rearrangement joins TRBV11-2 to TRBJ2-3; D unclear. Sequenced: naive CD4+ T cells from blood. The CDR3, as DNA: TGTGCCAGCAGCGTAAGTGCTAGCACAGATACGCAGTATTTT. Residues: CASSVSASTDTQYF.